This TCR beta chain was sequenced for a study of cytomegalovirus exposure and HLA in healthy donors. The study, taken as a whole, reports: Later analysis suggested links between common viral pathogens and several top significant clusters.

The PCR ran on 60 Vbeta and 13 Jbeta primers. Produced via immunoSEQ multiplex PCR; TCRdb's table is partial and in-frame only. There are more than 95,000 clones in the sample; roughly 80% occur only once, and 1.5% to 2% lies in the top ten. In the case of this clone: The target antigen is unknown.

CDR1 is LNHDA, CDR2 SQIVND, per germline (reference sequence). The J segment lost 3 bases and the V segment lost 8 bases, leaving 10 bases of the junction unmatched. CDR3 length: 15 amino acids. Sequencing was carried out using PBMCs. The rearrangement links TRBV19 to TRBJ2-7; 10 nucleotides match TRBD2. This receptor was obtained from a woman aged 40 to 49 in good health and CMV-seronegative. CDR3 amino acids: CASQSGRAPNYEQYF. The DNA of the CDR3 is TGTGCCAGTCAGAGCGGGAGGGCCCCAAACTACGAGCAGTACTTC.